One and the same sample provided the 22 T cell receptor beta chains below, sequenced in a study of identical twins. TCRdb reanalysed the 5' RACE reads using MiXCR and keeps one entry per CDR3 protein. The data contain around 490,000 distinct CDR3 sequences, roughly an eighth of them singletons. These data are also associated with another study on yellow fever vaccine responses in identical twins.

Sequencing was performed on CD4+ T cells sorted from blood. These receptors were obtained from a woman aged 18-30 years in good health.

The sample holds a few counts of this clonotype. CDR3 amino acids: CASSLDRTGNTIYF. CDR3 sequence (DNA): TGTGCCAGCAGCCTGGACCGCACTGGAAACACCATATATTTT. V usage is TRBV3-1 and J usage is TRBJ1-3, with D hard to call. Germline lookup yields CDR1 LGHDT and CDR2 YNNKEL (reference sequence). Trimming took 4 bases from V and 2 from J, leaving 9 bases between them. The CDR3 has 14 residues.

The rearrangement joins TRBV4-3 to TRBJ2-2; possibly TRBD1 or TRBD2 for D (5 bases each). Germline lookup yields CDR1 LGHNA and CDR2 YSLEER. This CDR3 region has 17 residues. Trimming removed 0 bases from V and 5 bases from J, with 16 bases in between. DNA for the CDR3: TGCGCCAGCAGCCAAGATTCGGCGAGATGGGGGACCGGGGAGCTGTTTTTT. This sequence encodes CASSQDSARWGTGELFF.

This clonotype appeared many times. This chain uses TRBV7-2 with TRBJ1-1, with D unresolved. Germline V gene sequence: CDR1 SGHTA, CDR2 FQGNSA. The ends were cut back, 5 bases at V and 0 bases at J, with 13 bases in the middle. The CDR3 is 15 residues long. DNA of the CDR3: TGTGCCAGCAGCCCTAGGGTATTTCTGAACACTGAAGCTTTCTTT. Encoded protein: CASSPRVFLNTEAFF.

V is TRBV12-3 or TRBV12-4 and J is TRBJ2-7; 11 nucleotides match TRBD2. Unmatched junction bases numbered 7, after V lost 5 bases and J lost 4 bases. This CDR3 is built from 15 residues. This CDR3 reads CASSQTSGSMYEQYF. The CDR3 DNA sequence: TGTGCCAGCAGTCAAACTAGCGGGAGTATGTACGAGCAGTACTTC.

This clonotype has a handful of counts. The V and J genes are TRBV7-9 and TRBJ2-7; no firm D call. Germline V lookup: CDR1 SEHNR, CDR2 FQNEAQ (reference sequence). There are 17 residues in the CDR3. V lost 5 bases and J 7 bases, leaving 27 bases between the germline ends. The CDR3 sequence is CASSREFLAEIGREQYF. The CDR3 DNA reads TGTGCCAGCAGCCGAGAGTTTTTAGCAGAAATAGGGCGTGAGCAGTACTTC.

The V and J genes are TRBV10-3 and TRBJ1-5; 9 bases are a match to TRBD1. The CDR3 covers 13 residues. Germline lookup yields CDR1 ENHRY and CDR2 SYGVKD. Trimming at V came to 6 bases and at J to 5 bases, leaving 2 bases not matched to a gene. CDR3 in amino acids: CAIRRDRDQPQHF. CDR3 coding DNA: TGTGCCATCAGGAGGGACAGGGATCAGCCCCAGCATTTT.

Only a few counts were recorded for this clonotype. The chain recombines TRBV18 with TRBJ2-2; D gene ambiguous. Trimming took 5 bases from V and 4 from J, leaving 11 bases between them. The germline V gene has CDR1 KGHSH and CDR2 LQKENI. The length of the CDR3 is 14 residues. Here the CDR3 reads CASSVGRPTGELFF. The CDR3 DNA is TGTGCCAGCTCAGTTGGACGCCCCACCGGGGAGCTGTTTTTT.

In this sample, this clonotype turned up many times. The chain links TRBV5-1 to TRBJ2-3; no definite D call. The V gene's germline CDR1 is SGHRS and CDR2 YFSETQ. V was pared by 4 bases and J by 4 bases, with 10 bases between. CDR3 size: 13 residues. The CDR3 region is CASSPERADTQYF. CDR3 coding DNA: TGCGCCAGCAGCCCCGAGAGAGCAGATACGCAGTATTTT. Full variable domain (outside the CDR3, taken from reference TRBV5-1 and TRBJ2-3): KAGVTQTPRYLIKTRGQQVTLSCSPISGHRSVSWYQQTPGQGLQFLFEYFSETQRNKGNFPGRFSGRQFSNSRSEMNVSTLELGDSALYLCASSPERADTQYFGPGTRLTVL.

In this sample, this clonotype turned up a few times. This sequence joins TRBV20-1 and TRBJ1-4; D is undetermined. This CDR3 is 13 amino acids long. Trimming took 6 bases from V and 3 from J, leaving 11 bases between them. CDR1 is DFQATT and CDR2 is SNEGSKA in the germline V gene (reference sequence). The CDR3 reads CSAIALANEKLFF. DNA of the CDR3: TGCAGTGCCATAGCCTTGGCTAATGAAAAACTGTTTTTT.

The chain uses TRBV27 and TRBJ2-7; 12 bases fit TRBD2. The CDR3 contains 16 residues. V dropped 5 bases and J dropped 4; count of bases not matched to a gene: 9. Per germline, CDR1 MNHEY and CDR2 SMNVEV (reference sequence). This chain's CDR3 is CASSKTTSGGPYEQYF. The CDR3 DNA is TGTGCCAGCAGTAAAACAACTAGCGGGGGGCCGTACGAGCAGTACTTC.

This clonotype occurred a few times. The rearrangement links TRBV7-2 to TRBJ2-7; D is perhaps TRBD1 (6 bases). The length of the CDR3 is 16 residues. With 6 bases removed from V and 0 bases from J, the gap between germline ends came to 18 bases. Germline CDR1 and CDR2: SGHTA and FQGNSA. CDR3 protein: CASSRQGPPSSYEQYF. The CDR3 DNA follows: TGTGCCAGCAGTCGGCAGGGGCCCCCGAGCTCCTACGAGCAGTACTTC.

This clonotype was counted a few times. The V gene is TRBV27, the J gene TRBJ2-1; 9 nucleotides align to TRBD2. Germline loops: CDR1 MNHEY, CDR2 SMNVEV (reference sequence). V shed 5 bases and J 5 bases; nucleotides not matched to a gene: 4. The CDR3 is 14 residues long. The CDR3 here is CASSKREAHNEQFF. DNA for the CDR3: TGTGCCAGCAGTAAGCGGGAGGCACACAATGAGCAGTTCTTC.

V is TRBV7-7 and J is TRBJ2-2; possibly TRBD2 for D (6 bases). The CDR3 spans 14 residues. Germline CDR1 reads SSHAT; CDR2 reads FNYEAQ (reference sequence). The CDR3 region is CAIGGFLNTGELFF. Written as DNA, the CDR3 is TGTGCTATTGGGGGGTTCCTGAACACCGGGGAGCTGTTTTTT.

The chain employs TRBV20-1 and TRBJ1-1; a possible D gene is TRBD1 (6 bases). The V gene lost 3 bases and the J gene lost 1 base, with 15 bases spanning the gap. The CDR3 is 15 residues long. Germline lookup yields CDR1 DFQATT and CDR2 SNEGSKA (reference sequence). This CDR3 is CSASPAGQKNTEAFF. Written as DNA, the CDR3 is TGCAGTGCTAGCCCAGCCGGACAGAAGAACACTGAAGCTTTCTTT.

The chain has TRBV2 and TRBJ2-5; D is unresolved. Trimming shortened V by 6 bases and J by 0 bases, and 14 bases separated the two germline ends. Germline values: CDR1 SNHLY, CDR2 FYNNEI. The CDR3 spans 15 residues. The CDR3 coding sequence is TGTGCCAGCAGACTCACGGCTATGTACCAAGAGACCCAGTACTTC. It encodes CASRLTAMYQETQYF. The full variable domain, rest sourced from reference TRBV2 and TRBJ2-5, is EPEVTQTPSHQVTQMGQEVILRCVPISNHLYFYWYRQILGQKVEFLVSFYNNEISEKSEIFDDQFSVERPDGSNFTLKIRSTKLEDSAMYFCASRLTAMYQETQYFGPGTRLLVL.

There are many counts of this clonotype. The rearrangement uses TRBV29-1 and TRBJ1-1; a weak D match, TRBD1 (5 bases). Per germline, CDR1 SQVTM and CDR2 ANQGSEA. This CDR3 contains 15 residues. The V gene lost 4 bases and the J gene lost 2 bases, with 17 bases spanning the gap. This CDR3 reads CSVGGRADTNTEAFF. The CDR3 DNA is TGCAGCGTTGGCGGCAGGGCTGATACTAACACTGAAGCTTTCTTT.

The chain is built from TRBV27 and TRBJ1-1; possibly TRBD1 for D (5 bases). The germline V and J ends were trimmed by 8 bases and 5 bases, with 18 bases remaining between them. CDR3 length: 14 amino acids. Looked up from germline, CDR1 is MNHEY and CDR2 is SMNVEV (reference sequence). The CDR3 region has the DNA TGTGCCAGCGGTCGGGATGGATGGGGGACTGAAGCTTTCTTT. Translated, it gives CASGRDGWGTEAFF.

This rearrangement joins TRBV30 to TRBJ2-2; TRBD2 matches at 14 bases. With V trimmed by 2 bases and J by 6 bases, 5 bases remained unmatched. This CDR3 is 16 amino acids long. CDR1 and CDR2 from the germline V gene are GTSNPN and SVGIG (reference sequence). The CDR3 spells CAWSLGLAGGPGELFF. Written as DNA, the CDR3 is TGTGCCTGGAGTCTCGGACTAGCGGGGGGACCCGGGGAGCTGTTTTTT.

This clonotype was found a few times. This sequence joins TRBV4-3 and TRBJ1-2; 7 bases match TRBD1. CDR1 and CDR2 (germline): LGHNA, YSLEER. Trimming took 7 bases from V and 8 from J; bases not matched to a gene: 13. The CDR3 totals 14 residues. DNA for the CDR3: TGCGCCAGCATTCCCCTCCGGGACAGAGACGGCTACACCTTC. This translates into CASIPLRDRDGYTF.

There are many counts of this clonotype. This chain connects TRBV29-1 to TRBJ2-1, with D uncertain. The V end was cut by 7 bases, the J end by 6 bases, with 10 bases between. The germline gives CDR1 SQVTM, CDR2 ANQGSEA. This CDR3 spans 11 amino acids. CDR3 amino acids: CSAYLGNEQFF. CDR3 nucleotide sequence: TGCAGCGCCTACCTCGGCAATGAGCAGTTCTTC.

Only a few counts were recorded for this clonotype. V and J are TRBV10-3 and TRBJ2-7, with D possibly being TRBD2 (6 bases). The CDR3 totals 16 residues. Trimming stripped 0 bases from V and 7 bases from J, with 19 bases between. Germline assignment: CDR1 ENHRY and CDR2 SYGVKD. This CDR3 reads CAISESDPGLGGEQYF. CDR3 in DNA: TGTGCCATCAGTGAGTCGGACCCGGGACTTGGGGGAGAGCAGTACTTC.

Many counts were recorded for this clonotype. This chain connects TRBV4-1 to TRBJ2-1; D gene ambiguous. V lost 4 bases, J lost 9 bases, and 13 bases lay in between. This CDR3 is 13 amino acids long. Germline V gene sequence: CDR1 MGHRA, CDR2 YSYEKL. CDR3 DNA: TGCGCCAGCAGCCTGGACCCGGGCCGTGAGCAGTTCTTC. The encoded protein is CASSLDPGREQFF.